The 2 T cell receptor beta chains reported below all come from one sample, sequenced in a study of T cell responses to AZD1222 COVID-19 vaccine. Profiled with immunoSEQ multiplex PCR; TCRdb holds only in-frame clones, not every one. The sample includes 120,000 or so clones, around 87% of them seen just once. Specimen: peripheral blood, collected on day 0 of AZD1222 vaccination. All receptors come from an adult in good health.

This chain uses TRBV7-2 with TRBJ1-2; 12 bases line up with TRBD1. Trimming cost V 7 bases and J 7 bases; bases outside gene matches: 7. The CDR3 runs 14 residues. The V gene's germline CDR1 is SGHTA and CDR2 FQGNSA. CDR3 nucleotide sequence: TGTGCCAGCACCCGGGACAGGGGGCCTAGTGGCTACACCTTC. Translating it yields CASTRDRGPSGYTF.

This clone came up once. The V gene is TRBV13, the J gene TRBJ1-1; D call uncertain. CDR1 and CDR2 (germline): PRHDT, FYEKMQ (reference sequence). The CDR3 is 17 residues long. The germline V and J ends were trimmed by 2 bases and 1 base, with 17 bases remaining between them. The CDR3 protein is CASSLSRAGRENTEAFF. CDR3 DNA sequence: TGTGCCAGCAGCTTATCTAGGGCCGGAAGGGAGAACACTGAAGCTTTCTTT. Filled out from reference TRBV13 and TRBJ1-1, the complete variable domain reads AAGVIQSPRHLIKEKRETATLKCYPIPRHDTVYWYQQGPGQDPQFLISFYEKMQSDKGSIPDRFSAQQFSDYHSELNMSSLELGDSALYFCASSLSRAGRENTEAFFGQGTRLTVV.